Only a few counts were recorded for the clone carrying this TCR beta chain. Its specificity is unknown. Some clones are missing from TCRdb's copy, which holds only in-frame ones; the method was immunoSEQ multiplex PCR. The table records 150,000 to 200,000 clones, approximately 61% of them present only once. The data were taken from a study of shared clonotypes between healthy human individuals. V lost 5 bases, J lost 3 bases, and 5 bases stayed unmatched. The CDR3 has 14 amino acids. From germline, CDR1 is PRHDT and CDR2 FYEKMQ (reference sequence). General observations from the study: Clonotype sharing among the donors was expected to vary with sequencing depth.

V gene TRBV13 combines with J gene TRBJ2-7; TRBD1 aligns across 9 bases. This receptor was taken from a man aged 30 to 45 in good health. The sequencing input was memory CD4+ T cells sorted from blood. Described subset: CD45RA-negative fraction. The CDR3 nucleotides are TGTGCCAGCAGCATGGGACAGGGATACTACGAGCAGTACTTC. This encodes CASSMGQGYYEQYF.